These 26 T cell receptor beta chains share one sample of origin, sequenced in a study of CD8 T cell repertoires and HIV-1 epitope variants. Antigen specificity for these receptors is unknown. Sequenced by immunoSEQ multiplex PCR; TCRdb stores in-frame clones only, minus some. The sample shows almost 5,000 clones, about two thirds of them seen only once. Sequencing was carried out using cultured CD8+ T cells derived from PBMCs. All receptors derive from a male donor with HIV.

The chain is built from TRBV4-1 and TRBJ2-1; TRBD2 is a possible D gene (6 bases). The CDR3 covers 16 residues. Germline V gene data show CDR1 as MGHRA and CDR2 as YSYEKL. Trimming removed 0 bases from V and 6 bases from J, with 15 bases in between. The CDR3 here is CASSQEWGRDSNEQFF. The CDR3 DNA sequence: TGCGCCAGCAGCCAAGAATGGGGTCGGGACTCCAATGAGCAGTTCTTC.

The chain combines TRBV30 with TRBJ2-1; tentatively, D is TRBD1 (6 bases). The CDR3 has 12 amino acids. The V end lost 1 base, the J end lost 13 bases, and 14 bases lay between the germline ends. Germline assignment: CDR1 GTSNPN and CDR2 SVGIG (reference sequence). In nucleotides, the CDR3 is TGTGCCTGGAGTGAGGGGGAACAGCTCCAGTTCTTC. Protein: CAWSEGEQLQFF.

V gene TRBV28 combines with J gene TRBJ1-2; D uncertain. CDR1 MDHEN and CDR2 SYDVKM come from the germline V gene. V lost 6 bases and J 4 bases, leaving 12 bases between the germline ends. CDR3 length: 13 residues. The CDR3 DNA follows: TGTGCCAGCAGAGCTCAGGACTTCTATGGCTACACCTTC. Residues: CASRAQDFYGYTF.

The chain has TRBV9 and TRBJ2-3, with TRBD2 matching 13 bases. CDR3 size: 15 residues. Looked up from germline, CDR1 is SGDLS and CDR2 is YYNGEE. The V and J ends lost 0 bases and 7 bases, in that order; junction bases with no gene match: 2. Here the CDR3 reads CASSVEGLAGYTQYF. CDR3 nucleotide sequence: TGTGCCAGCAGCGTAGAGGGACTAGCGGGGTATACGCAGTATTTT.

This chain joins TRBV6-4 and TRBJ2-3; 8 bases are a match to TRBD2. This CDR3 is 15 amino acids long. The germline CDR1 and CDR2 sequences are MRHNA and SNTAGT. V lost 0 bases to trimming and J lost 1 base; unmatched junction nucleotides: 0. The CDR3 region is CASSDSRGGTDTQYF. The CDR3, as DNA: TGTGCCAGCAGTGACTCGCGGGGGGGCACAGATACGCAGTATTTT.

The V gene is TRBV4-3, the J gene TRBJ1-1; no reliable D call. Germline lookup yields CDR1 LGHNA and CDR2 YSLEER. V was shortened by 1 base and J by 1 base, with 7 bases between the two germline ends. This CDR3 has 14 amino acids. As DNA, the CDR3 is TGCGCCAGCAGCCAAGGAGGAAGGAACACTGAAGCTTTCTTT. Protein: CASSQGGRNTEAFF.

V gene TRBV4-3 combines with J gene TRBJ1-2; 9 nucleotides agree with TRBD1. V gave up 1 base and J gave up 3 bases; unmatched junction bases: 6. This CDR3 has 16 amino acids. The germline V gene encodes CDR1 LGHNA and CDR2 YSLEER. The CDR3 sequence is CASSQGLQGAYYGYTF. In DNA, the CDR3 is TGCGCCAGCAGCCAAGGGCTACAGGGGGCCTACTATGGCTACACCTTC.

As DNA, the CDR3 is TGTGCCAGCTCACCCGGGACTAGCGGTTACGAGCAGTACTTC. The encoded protein is CASSPGTSGYEQYF. This rearrangement joins TRBV18 to TRBJ2-7; 11 bases match TRBD2. This CDR3 comprises 14 residues. Germline V lookup: CDR1 KGHSH, CDR2 LQKENI. The trim removed 3 bases at V and 4 bases at J, leaving 2 bases unmatched.

The chain has TRBV2 and TRBJ2-7, with 7 nucleotides matching TRBD2. CDR1 is SNHLY and CDR2 is FYNNEI in the germline V gene. CDR3 size: 15 residues. V was clipped by 7 bases and J by 5 bases; unmatched bases: 14. CDR3 sequence reads: CASIGFESSGNEQYF. Here the CDR3 DNA reads TGTGCCAGCATTGGATTCGAGTCTAGCGGTAACGAGCAGTACTTC.

The chain carries TRBV9 and TRBJ1-2, with D hard to call. Between the trimmed V and J ends, which lost 0 bases and 1 base, there was a span of 4 bases. This CDR3 is 13 amino acids long. Germline-derived CDR1 and CDR2 are SGDLS and YYNGEE. In DNA form, the CDR3 reads TGTGCCAGCAGCGTAGATGATAACTATGGCTACACCTTC. Protein sequence: CASSVDDNYGYTF.

V usage is TRBV9 and J usage is TRBJ2-2; TRBD1 agrees at 10 bases. The CDR3 has 17 residues. Losses at the gene ends were 2 bases for V and 4 bases for J; bases not matched to a gene: 8. CDR1 and CDR2 (germline): SGDLS, YYNGEE. The CDR3 DNA reads as TGTGCCAGCAGCGTCAAGACAGGGGGCATCGGCACCGGGGAGCTGTTTTTT. Its protein product is CASSVKTGGIGTGELFF. The variable domain in full, completed from reference TRBV9 and TRBJ2-2, reads DSGVTQTPKHLITATGQRVTLRCSPRSGDLSVYWYQQSLDQGLQFLIQYYNGEERAKGNILERFSAQQFPDLHSELNLSSLELGDSALYFCASSVKTGGIGTGELFFGEGSRLTVL.

The chain uses TRBV4-2 and TRBJ1-2; 8 positions match TRBD1. This CDR3 has 16 amino acids. Trimming cost V 4 bases and J 6 bases; bases outside gene matches: 13. Germline loops: CDR1 LGHNA, CDR2 YNFKEQ. This CDR3 reads CASSPNSGTGLDGYTF. In DNA, the CDR3 is TGTGCCAGCAGCCCTAACTCCGGGACAGGATTAGATGGCTACACCTTC.

This clone has only a few counts. V gene TRBV6-1 combines with J gene TRBJ2-7, with D hard to call. CDR1 is MNHNS, CDR2 SASEGT, per germline. Trimming shortened V by 0 bases and J by 4 bases, and 10 bases separated the two germline ends. CDR3 size: 14 residues. For the CDR3, the DNA is TGTGCCAGCAGTGAAGCGCGGAAAGGGTACGAGCAGTACTTC. Its protein is CASSEARKGYEQYF.

The CDR3 bases are TGTGCCAGTAGTATAGCACAGGGGTTGGTTTACGAGCAGTACTTC. It yields the protein CASSIAQGLVYEQYF. This chain joins TRBV19 and TRBJ2-7; TRBD1 aligns across 7 bases. Trimming removed 1 base from V and 4 bases from J; junction bases left unmatched: 7. CDR1 and CDR2 from the germline V gene are LNHDA and SQIVND (reference sequence). This CDR3 has 15 amino acids.

V gene TRBV5-4 combines with J gene TRBJ2-7, with TRBD1 identical over 8 bases. The CDR3 is 15 amino acids. J gave up 1 base and V 6 bases, and 9 bases lay outside the gene matches. Germline CDR1 and CDR2: SGHNT and YYREEE (reference sequence). This chain's CDR3 is CASTSDRENSYEQYF. In DNA, the CDR3 is TGTGCCAGCACCTCGGACAGGGAAAATTCCTACGAGCAGTACTTC.

This clone was seen a few times. J is TRBJ2-7 and V is TRBV5-8; D gene unclear. The CDR3 is 14 residues long. V lost 0 bases to trimming and J lost 3 bases, with 10 bases between them. Germline V gene data show CDR1 as SGHTS and CDR2 as YDEGEE. CDR3 in DNA: TGTGCCAGCAGCTTGGCCGGCAGAAACTACGAGCAGTACTTC. It is translated as CASSLAGRNYEQYF.

This rearrangement joins TRBV7-4 to TRBJ2-1, with D hard to call. The CDR3 covers 14 residues. The germline V and J ends were trimmed by 1 base and 0 bases, with 4 bases remaining between them. Germline V gene lookup returns CDR1 SGHVT and CDR2 SQSDAQ. CDR3 sequence: CASSLDSSYNEQFF. As DNA, the CDR3 is TGTGCCAGCAGCTTAGATAGCTCCTACAATGAGCAGTTCTTC.

As DNA, the CDR3 is TGTGCCAGCAGCTTAGCCCGGGACAGGAGTGGGAGAGAGACCCAGTACTTC. Its translation is CASSLARDRSGRETQYF. V usage is TRBV7-6 and J usage is TRBJ2-5; 8 bases line up with TRBD1. CDR1 and CDR2 from the germline V gene are SGHVS and FNYEAQ. This CDR3 has 17 amino acids. V lost 0 bases, J lost 4 bases, and 10 bases stayed unmatched.

This chain links TRBV5-1 with TRBJ2-7; no definite D call. Germline values: CDR1 SGHRS, CDR2 YFSETQ. Trimming cost V 5 bases and J 2 bases, with 11 bases left between them. CDR3 size: 13 residues. The chain's CDR3 is CASRLRATYEQYF. The CDR3, as DNA: TGCGCCAGCAGGCTCCGTGCAACCTACGAGCAGTACTTC.

V and J are TRBV4-3 and TRBJ2-5; D remains ambiguous. CDR1 is LGHNA, CDR2 YSLEER, per germline. This CDR3 spans 13 amino acids. V was cut by 5 bases and J by 5 bases, with 12 bases left in between. The CDR3 sequence is CASSSLLTETQYF. The CDR3 DNA is TGCGCCAGCAGCTCCCTTCTCACGGAGACCCAGTACTTC.

As to this clone: One end of the junction fails to match germline, which may point to a read error. In DNA, the CDR3 is TGCGCCAGCAGCCAAGATCCCCCAGACTTGGACTATGGCTACACCTTC. Amino acids: CASSQDPPDLDYGYTF. The rearrangement uses TRBV5-5 and TRBJ1-2, with D uncertain. CDR1 is SGHKS and CDR2 is YYEKEE in the germline V gene (reference sequence). The CDR3 totals 16 residues.

The genes are TRBV14 and TRBJ1-4; perhaps TRBD1 as D (5 bases). This CDR3 has 15 residues. V lost 0 bases and J lost 3, with 8 bases in between. The germline V gene has CDR1 SGHDN and CDR2 FVKESK. CDR3 nucleotide sequence: TGTGCCAGCAGCCAAGAGACAGCCGCTAATGAAAAACTGTTTTTT. Translation: CASSQETAANEKLFF.

The chain uses TRBV27 and TRBJ2-1; D is unclear. V was clipped by 5 bases and J by 2 bases, with 10 bases between them. Germline CDR1 reads MNHEY; CDR2 reads SMNVEV (reference sequence). There are 14 residues in the CDR3. This CDR3 reads CASSPFSPYNEQFF. Written as DNA, the CDR3 is TGTGCCAGCAGTCCTTTCTCTCCCTACAATGAGCAGTTCTTC.

This chain connects TRBV7-3 to TRBJ2-5, with 8 positions matching TRBD2. The V gene's germline CDR1 is SGHTA and CDR2 FQGTGA. V shed 0 bases, J shed 5 bases, and the junction held 2 bases outside the gene matches. The CDR3 has 14 amino acids. CDR3 sequence reads: CASSLTSGAETQYF. The DNA of the CDR3 is TGTGCCAGCAGCTTAACTAGCGGGGCCGAGACCCAGTACTTC.

This clone was counted a single time. The chain carries TRBV19 and TRBJ2-7, with D perhaps matching TRBD2 (5 bases). The V gene lost 2 bases and the J gene lost 2 bases, with 10 bases spanning the gap. The CDR3 spans 14 residues. Germline CDR1 is LNHDA and CDR2 is SQIVND (reference sequence). The CDR3 sequence: CASSITLAAYEQYF. DNA for the CDR3: TGTGCCAGTAGTATAACCCTAGCTGCCTACGAGCAGTACTTC.

The DNA of the CDR3 is TGTGCCAGCAGCGTAGCTACCGGGGGAAACACCATATATTTT. It translates to CASSVATGGNTIYF. This chain links TRBV9 with TRBJ1-3; D gene unclear. CDR1 SGDLS and CDR2 YYNGEE come from the germline V gene. This CDR3 has 14 amino acids. Trimming pared 0 bases from V and 4 bases from J, leaving 8 bases between.